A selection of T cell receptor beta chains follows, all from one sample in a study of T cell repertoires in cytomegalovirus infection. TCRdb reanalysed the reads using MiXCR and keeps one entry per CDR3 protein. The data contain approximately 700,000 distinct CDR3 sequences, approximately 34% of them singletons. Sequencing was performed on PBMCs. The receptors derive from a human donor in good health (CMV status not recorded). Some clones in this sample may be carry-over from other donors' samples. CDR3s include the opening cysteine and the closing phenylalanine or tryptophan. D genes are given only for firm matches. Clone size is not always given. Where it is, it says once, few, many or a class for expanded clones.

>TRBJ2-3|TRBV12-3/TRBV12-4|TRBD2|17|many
CASSLPLAGDLTDTQYF
TGTGCCAGCAGTTTACCATTAGCGGGGGACCTCACAGATACGCAGTATTTT
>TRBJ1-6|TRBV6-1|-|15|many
CASRAGSSYNSPLHF
TGTGCCAGCAGGGCAGGGAGCTCCTATAATTCACCCCTCCACTTT
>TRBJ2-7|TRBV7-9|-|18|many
CASSLLPPPAGRSYEQYF
TGTGCCAGCAGCTTGCTCCCCCCCCCGGCAGGCAGGTCCTACGAGCAGTACTTC
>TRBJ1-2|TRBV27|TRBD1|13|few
CASSLSGGNGYTF
TGTGCCAGCAGTTTATCAGGGGGCAATGGCTACACCTTC
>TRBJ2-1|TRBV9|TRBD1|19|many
CASSVKDRPIRSSYNEQFF
TGTGCCAGCAGCGTAAAGGACAGGCCAATTAGGAGCTCCTACAATGAGCAGTTCTTC
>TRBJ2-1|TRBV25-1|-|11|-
CASSESNEQFF
TGTGCCAGCAGTGAATCCAATGAGCAGTTCTTC
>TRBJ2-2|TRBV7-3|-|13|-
CASSFPGSGELFF
TGTGCCAGCAGCTTCCCGGGGTCCGGGGAGCTGTTTTTT
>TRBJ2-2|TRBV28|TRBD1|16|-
CASRIQGAMNTGELFF
TGTGCCAGCAGGATCCAGGGGGCGATGAACACCGGGGAGCTGTTTTTT
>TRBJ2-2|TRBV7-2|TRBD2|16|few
CASSPGGGGTTGELFF
TGTGCCAGCAGCCCCGGTGGGGGGGGGACCACCGGGGAGCTGTTTTTT
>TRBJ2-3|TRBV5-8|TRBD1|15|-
CASSVRDRNTDTQYF
TGTGCCAGCAGCGTCCGGGACAGAAACACAGATACGCAGTATTTT
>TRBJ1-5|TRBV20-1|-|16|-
CSATTGRESSNQPQHF
TGCAGTGCTACAACAGGGAGGGAAAGTAGCAATCAGCCCCAGCATTTT
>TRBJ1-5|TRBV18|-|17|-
CASSPDRPNYSNQPQHF
TGTGCCAGCTCACCCGACAGACCGAACTATAGCAATCAGCCCCAGCATTTT
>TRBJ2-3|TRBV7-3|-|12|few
CASRLRADTQYF
TGTGCCAGCAGATTAAGAGCAGATACGCAGTATTTT
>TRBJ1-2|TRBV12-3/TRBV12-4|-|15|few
CASRQTAGDLYGYTF
TGTGCCAGCAGGCAGACTGCAGGTGACTTGTATGGCTACACCTTC
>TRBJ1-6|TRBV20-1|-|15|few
CSARSGMAYNSPLHF
TGCAGTGCTAGGTCAGGGATGGCTTATAATTCACCCCTCCACTTT
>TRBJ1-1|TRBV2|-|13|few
CASSRDKKTEAFF
TGTGCCAGCAGTAGGGACAAAAAAACTGAAGCTTTCTTT
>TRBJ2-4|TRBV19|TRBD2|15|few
CASSHRGTRENIQYF
TGTGCCAGTAGCCATAGGGGGACTAGAGAGAACATTCAGTACTTC
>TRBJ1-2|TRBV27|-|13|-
CASSLIRGDGYTF
TGTGCCAGCAGTTTAATCAGAGGGGATGGCTACACCTTC
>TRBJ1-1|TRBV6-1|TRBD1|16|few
CASSSRTGQGNTEAFF
TGTGCCAGCAGTTCCAGGACAGGGCAAGGGAACACTGAAGCTTTCTTT
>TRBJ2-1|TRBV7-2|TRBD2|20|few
CASSSPGTSGRKSSYNEQFF
TGTGCCAGCAGCTCCCCCGGGACTAGCGGGAGAAAAAGCTCCTACAATGAGCAGTTCTTC
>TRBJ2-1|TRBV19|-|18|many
CASSMELGNFGAYNEQFF
TGTGCCAGTAGTATGGAGCTAGGGAACTTCGGGGCCTACAATGAGCAGTTCTTC
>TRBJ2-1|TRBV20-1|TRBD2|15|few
CSARDLAGGRDEQFF
TGCAGTGCTAGAGATCTAGCGGGAGGGCGCGATGAGCAGTTCTTC
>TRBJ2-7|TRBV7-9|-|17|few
CASSLVRGSREMYEQYF
TGTGCCAGCAGCTTAGTGCGGGGCAGTCGGGAAATGTACGAGCAGTACTTC
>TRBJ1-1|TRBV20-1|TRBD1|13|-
CSAPGQGATEAFF
TGCAGTGCTCCGGGACAGGGGGCCACTGAAGCTTTCTTT
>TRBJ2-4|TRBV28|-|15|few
CASSLSLVAKNIQYF
TGTGCCAGCAGTTTAAGTTTGGTGGCCAAAAACATTCAGTACTTC
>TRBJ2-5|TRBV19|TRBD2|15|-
CASSQGTSGKETQYF
TGTGCCAGTAGCCAGGGGACTAGCGGGAAAGAGACCCAGTACTTC
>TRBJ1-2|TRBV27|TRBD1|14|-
CASSERQGSYGYTF
TGTGCCAGCAGTGAGAGACAGGGGAGCTATGGCTACACCTTC
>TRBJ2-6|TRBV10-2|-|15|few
CASSDVVPGANVLTF
TGCGCCAGCAGTGATGTAGTCCCTGGGGCCAACGTCCTGACTTTC
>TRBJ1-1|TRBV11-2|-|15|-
CASSLGIGAPNKAFF
TGTGCCAGCAGCTTAGGAATCGGCGCTCCTAATAAAGCTTTCTTT
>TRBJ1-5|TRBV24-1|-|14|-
CATSDVLGNPPQHF
TGTGCCACCAGTGATGTCCTAGGCAATCCGCCCCAGCATTTT
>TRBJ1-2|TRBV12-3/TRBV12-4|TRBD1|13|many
CASSQGTGYGYTF
TGTGCCAGCAGTCAGGGGACAGGCTATGGCTACACCTTC
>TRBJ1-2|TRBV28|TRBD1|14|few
CASSLPDREGGYTF
TGTGCCAGCAGTTTACCGGACAGGGAGGGTGGCTACACCTTC
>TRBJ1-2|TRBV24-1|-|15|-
CATSDLSGGAGGYTF
TGTGCCACCAGTGATTTATCCGGGGGCGCGGGTGGCTACACCTTC
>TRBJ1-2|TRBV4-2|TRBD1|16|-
CASSQAPTGGGYGYTF
TGTGCCAGCAGCCAAGCCCCGACAGGGGGAGGCTATGGCTACACCTTC
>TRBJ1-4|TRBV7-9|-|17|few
CASSPDGRETTNEKLFF
TGTGCCAGCAGCCCCGACGGGAGGGAGACAACTAATGAAAAACTGTTTTTT
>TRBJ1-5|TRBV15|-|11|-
CATSSTGPQHF
TGTGCCACCAGCAGCACGGGGCCCCAGCATTTT
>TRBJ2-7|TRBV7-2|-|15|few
CASSPWGRRNYEQYF
TGTGCCAGCAGCCCCTGGGGGCGTAGGAACTACGAGCAGTACTTC
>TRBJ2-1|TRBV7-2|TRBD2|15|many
CASSFGTGRAGEQFF
TGTGCCAGCAGCTTTGGGACGGGGAGGGCGGGTGAGCAGTTCTTC
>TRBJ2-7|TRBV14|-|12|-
CASSQAGSEQYF
TGTGCCAGCAGCCAAGCCGGATCCGAGCAGTACTTC
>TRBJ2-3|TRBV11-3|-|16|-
CASSSNRVSPTDTQYF
TGTGCCAGCAGCTCGAACAGGGTCTCACCCACAGATACGCAGTATTTT
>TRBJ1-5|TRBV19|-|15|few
CASSMVRDSNQPQHF
TGTGCCAGTAGTATGGTCAGGGATAGCAATCAGCCCCAGCATTTT
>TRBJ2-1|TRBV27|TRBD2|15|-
CASVGLAGGDNEQFF
TGTGCCAGCGTTGGACTAGCGGGAGGAGACAATGAGCAGTTCTTC
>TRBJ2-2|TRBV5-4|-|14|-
CASSLSQGGGELFF
TGTGCCAGCAGCCTTTCACAGGGTGGCGGGGAGCTGTTTTTT
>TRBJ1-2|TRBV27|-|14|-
CASTRQDPSYGYTF
TGTGCCAGCACCCGGCAGGACCCGTCCTATGGCTACACCTTC
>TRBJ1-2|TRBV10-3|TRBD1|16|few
CAISETYRGPNYGYTF
TGTGCCATCAGTGAAACATACAGGGGGCCTAACTATGGCTACACCTTC
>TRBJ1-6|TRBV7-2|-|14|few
CASSFGRLNSPLHF
TGTGCCAGCAGCTTCGGACGGCTTAATTCACCCCTCCACTTT
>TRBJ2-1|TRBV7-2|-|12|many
CASSLGPYEQFF
TGTGCCAGCAGCTTAGGGCCGTATGAGCAGTTCTTC